This section outlines one T cell receptor beta chain sequence together with its context. The table came from immunoSEQ multiplex PCR; TCRdb's copy has only in-frame clones and leaves some out. The repertoire includes some 27,000 clones, approximately 91% of them detected once, and roughly 7.4% sits in the top ten. This record comes from a study of T cell changes during pregnancy in multiple sclerosis. The germline V gene has CDR1 MNHEY and CDR2 SVGAGI. There are 16 residues in the CDR3. Trimming pared 0 bases from V and 0 bases from J, leaving 12 bases between. Sequenced material: CD8+ T cells from peripheral blood mononuclear cells, taken before pregnancy. The chain recombines TRBV6-5 with TRBJ2-7; a weak D match, TRBD1 (5 bases). This TCR derives from a female donor with multiple sclerosis, enrolled in a pregnancy study. CDR3: CASSYSSGSASYEQYF. Written as DNA, the CDR3 is TGTGCCAGCAGTTACTCGTCAGGGTCGGCCTCCTACGAGCAGTACTTC.